This T cell receptor beta chain appears in the sequencing data of a study of cytomegalovirus exposure and HLA in healthy donors. Study findings and constraints: Researchers counted 164 TCR beta chains as cytomegalovirus-associated. For presence/absence analyses, sequencing depth was assumed to be roughly uniform across donors. Analyzed later, association rates of TCRs varied across HLA loci, with DRB1 most and HLA-C fewest.

Germline V lookup: CDR1 KGHSY, CDR2 FQNENV. CDR3 length equals 19 residues. The V segment lost 2 bases and the J segment 0 bases; nucleotides outside the gene matches: 15. To note about this clone: Its cognate antigen is unknown.

Primers for the PCR totalled 60 Vbeta and 13 Jbeta. Authors' analysis steps: In a later analysis, of roughly 73 million unique beta chains, some 10 million appeared in at least two donors. This table comes from immunoSEQ multiplex PCR, and its TCRdb copy is limited to in-frame clones, with some not included. D and trimming come from the DNA, and the V and J calls and clone size come from that table. The data show tens of thousands of clones, roughly 82% seen once. The sequencing input was PBMCs. This receptor was taken from a woman aged 18-30 years in good health and CMV-seropositive. This chain uses TRBV16 with TRBJ1-1, with TRBD1 identical over 7 bases. This CDR3 is CASSQRGPGQRTLNTEAFF. CDR3 in DNA: TGTGCCAGCAGCCAACGGGGGCCGGGACAGCGCACACTGAACACTGAAGCTTTCTTT.